The rows below give T cell receptor beta chains drawn from one sample of a study of cytotoxic CD8 clonotypes in ibrutinib-treated CLL. Repertoires were generated with immunoSEQ multiplex PCR, while TCRdb's copy carries only in-frame clones and drops some. Here the sample spans fewer than 400,000 clones, under 70% being singletons. The input for sequencing was PBMCs, taken after 36 months of ibrutinib treatment. The receptors here all came from a human donor with chronic lymphocytic leukemia. CDR3s include the opening cysteine and the closing phenylalanine or tryptophan. A D gene is named only where the DNA matches it firmly. The listing skips clone size in some rows; elsewhere it reads once, few, many or a size class.

v_gene	d_gene	j_gene	abundance	CDR3nt	CDR3aa
TRBV18	TRBD1	TRBJ1-2	NA	TGTGCCAGCTCACCGTGGACAGGGACCTATGGCTACACCTTC	CASSPWTGTYGYTF
TRBV7-2	NA	TRBJ2-5	NA	TGTGCCAGCAGCTTAGCGATCCGAGAGACCCAGTACTTC	CASSLAIRETQYF
TRBV9	NA	TRBJ1-2	few	TGTGCCAGCAGCTCCGCCGGGGACGGAAGGCTAGTTAACTATGGCTACACCTTC	CASSSAGDGRLVNYGYTF
TRBV12-5	NA	TRBJ1-1	NA	TGTGCTAGTGGTTTGGTACACGGGCCCAACACTGAAGCTTTCTTT	CASGLVHGPNTEAFF
TRBV6-4	TRBD2	TRBJ2-7	NA	TGTGCCAGCAGTGACTGCCCGGGACTAGCGTCCTACGAGCAGTACTTC	CASSDCPGLASYEQYF
TRBV29-1	NA	TRBJ1-2	NA	TGCAGCCCTCCCGAAAGGACTAACCCACATGGCTACACCTTC	CSPPERTNPHGYTF
TRBV11-1	NA	TRBJ2-5	NA	TGTGCCAGCAGCTCCGCACCCCGGGATCCCCGAGAGACCCAGTACTTC	CASSSAPRDPRETQYF
TRBV9	NA	TRBJ1-2	NA	TGTGCCAGCACCCGATCCAGGGGAAGCTACTATGGCTACACCTTC	CASTRSRGSYYGYTF
TRBV4-1	NA	TRBJ2-2	few	TGCGCCAGCAGGCAATCAGGGGTAGCCACCGGGGAGCTGTTTTTT	CASRQSGVATGELFF
TRBV2	NA	TRBJ2-7	NA	TGTGCCAGCAGGGACGATCAGGGTTCCCACGAGCAGTACTTC	CASRDDQGSHEQYF
TRBV5-1	NA	TRBJ2-2	NA	TGCGCCAGCAGCTTCGACGGGCCCGACACCGGGGAGCTGTTTTTT	CASSFDGPDTGELFF
TRBV9	NA	TRBJ1-4	once	TGTGCCAGCAGCCTCGACAGGACTGAAAAACTGTTTTTT	CASSLDRTEKLFF
TRBV9	NA	TRBJ2-7	NA	TGTGCCAGCATCCAGAGGAGACAGGACCGCTACGAGCAGTACTTC	CASIQRRQDRYEQYF
TRBV9	TRBD1	TRBJ2-7	NA	TGTGCCAGCAGCCAAAGACAGGGGGCGGACGAGCAGTACTTC	CASSQRQGADEQYF
TRBV11-3	NA	TRBJ2-2	few	TGTGCCAGCAGCTTACGAAGGACCGGGGAGCTGTTTTTT	CASSLRRTGELFF
TRBV27	NA	TRBJ1-2	NA	TGTGCCAGCAGTTTCGGGCCCCCCTATGGCTACACCTTC	CASSFGPPYGYTF
TRBV5-1	TRBD2	TRBJ2-7	NA	TGCGCCAGCAGCTTGGCTAGGTGGGGACTACAGTACTTC	CASSLARWGLQYF
TRBV18	NA	TRBJ2-2	NA	TGTGCCAGCTCACCACGGGGGTTGGACACCGGGGAGCTGTTTTTT	CASSPRGLDTGELFF
TRBV5-6	NA	TRBJ2-5	few	TGTGCCAGCAGCTCCAACCGGGGAGAGACCCAGTACTTC	CASSSNRGETQYF
TRBV6-5	NA	TRBJ1-5	few	TGTGCCAGCAGGCCCCCTGGGGGAATCGGTCAGCCCCAGCATTTT	CASRPPGGIGQPQHF
TRBV5-4	NA	TRBJ1-1	few	TGTGCCAGCAGCTCGGACAGCATGAACACTGAAGCTTTCTTT	CASSSDSMNTEAFF
TRBV4-1	NA	TRBJ2-7	few	TGCGCCAGCAGCCAAGACGGGGCCACCTACGAGCAGTACTTC	CASSQDGATYEQYF
TRBV12-5	TRBD1	TRBJ2-5	NA	TGTGCTAGTGCCAATACGGGACAGCCAGGGTCAATCCAAGAGACCCAGTACTTC	CASANTGQPGSIQETQYF
TRBV29-1	NA	TRBJ2-1	NA	TGCAGCGTTAGGCTCGCTCAAACTGGCAATGAGCAGTTCTTC	CSVRLAQTGNEQFF
TRBV2	NA	TRBJ1-6	few	TGTGCCAGCACTCAGGACGCTTATAATTCACCCCTCCACTTT	CASTQDAYNSPLHF
TRBV28	NA	TRBJ2-4	NA	TGTGCCAGCAGTTTACTCCGGGGCGTCGGTGGCATTCAGTACTTC	CASSLLRGVGGIQYF
TRBV19	TRBD2	TRBJ2-1	once	TGTGCCAGTAGTGTTTTTTGGCGGGAGTCCCACTCCTACAATGAGCAGTTCTTC	CASSVFWRESHSYNEQFF
TRBV4-3	NA	TRBJ2-7	few	TGCGCCAGCAGCCCCACCCCCGAGAGGGAGCAGTACTTC	CASSPTPEREQYF
TRBV7-9	NA	TRBJ1-5	few	TGTGCCAGCAGCTCAACTAACCGGGACTCCAATCAGCCCCAGCATTTT	CASSSTNRDSNQPQHF
TRBV7-9	TRBD1	TRBJ1-4	NA	TGTGCCAGCAGCTTATGGCGGGACAGGGAAGCTGAAAAACTGTTTTTT	CASSLWRDREAEKLFF
TRBV7-9	TRBD1	TRBJ1-4	NA	TGTGCCAGCAGCTTAGGGGACAGATATAATGAAAAACTGTTTTTT	CASSLGDRYNEKLFF
TRBV11-2	NA	TRBJ1-4	few	TGTGCCAGCAGCTTAGACGGAATCGATGAAAAACTGTTTTTT	CASSLDGIDEKLFF